The 7 T cell receptor beta chains below all came from one sample that was sequenced in a study of molecular identifiers for immune sequencing clone quantification. TCRdb fed the PCR reads into MiXCR, producing one record per CDR3 protein. Here the sample spans more than 450,000 distinct CDR3 sequences, around 23% being singletons. Sequenced sample: naive CD8+ T cells from blood, with Jurkat cell RNA spiked in. Subset of the sample: FACS-sorted CD8+CD4-CCR7+CD45RA+ naive T cells. The receptors were sampled from a human donor in good health. Some libraries in this study had Jurkat cell RNA spiked in.

This clonotype was picked up a small number of times. This chain uses TRBV20-1 with TRBJ2-1; 7 nucleotides line up with TRBD1. Germline loops: CDR1 DFQATT, CDR2 SNEGSKA (reference sequence). Germline trimming cut 0 bases from V and 4 bases from J; bases unmatched to any gene: 9. This CDR3 region has 16 residues. The DNA for the CDR3 is TGCAGTGCTAGAGATAGAGGGGGCACGGGTTACAATGAGCAGTTCTTC. This codes for CSARDRGGTGYNEQFF.

The DNA of the CDR3 is TGCAGTGCTCAACCAACAGGGTGGGCGGGTGAAAGCATTCAGTACTTC. Translated: CSAQPTGWAGESIQYF. The rearrangement links TRBV20-1 to TRBJ2-4, with D possibly being TRBD1 (6 bases). Germline V gives CDR1 DFQATT, CDR2 SNEGSKA (reference sequence). The CDR3 covers 16 residues. Trimming stripped 5 bases from V and 9 bases from J, with 26 bases between.

The chain joins TRBV12-3 or TRBV12-4 to TRBJ2-1; 7 positions agree with TRBD2. CDR3 length equals 15 residues. The trim removed 3 bases at V and 2 bases at J, leaving 4 bases unmatched. The CDR3 nucleotides read TGTGCCAGCAGTTTCCAGCGGGGACCCTACAATGAGCAGTTCTTC. Translation gives CASSFQRGPYNEQFF.

This chain connects TRBV7-2 to TRBJ2-7, with TRBD1 identical over 7 bases. The CDR3 contains 15 residues. V lost 2 bases, J lost 5 bases, and 9 bases stayed unmatched. CDR1 is SGHTA and CDR2 is FQGNSA in the germline V gene. As DNA, the CDR3 is TGTGCCAGCAGCTTATTGTGGGACAGAAACAACGAGCAGTACTTC. The encoded protein is CASSLLWDRNNEQYF.

To note about this clonotype: A read error may be the cause here, since a much bigger clone is one base away. J is TRBJ2-5 and V is TRBV29-1; no clear D gene. The CDR3 is 15 amino acids. V was cut by 4 bases and J by 5 bases, with 20 bases left in between. CDR1 and CDR2 from the germline V gene are SQVTM and ANQGSEA. The CDR3 loop reads CSVGRPNVVGETQYF. The CDR3 region has the DNA TGCAGCGTTGGACGCCCCAACGTTGTCGGGGAGACCCAGTACTTC.

Only a few counts were recorded for this clonotype. V usage is TRBV3-1 and J usage is TRBJ2-3, with TRBD2 matching over 10 bases. The J segment lost 10 bases and the V segment lost 1 base, leaving 8 bases of the junction unmatched. The CDR3 sequence is 15 residues long. The germline gives CDR1 LGHDT, CDR2 YNNKEL (reference sequence). CDR3 in DNA: TGTGCCAGCAGCCAAGGTTGGAGCGGGGGGGCGTCGCAGTATTTT. Its protein is CASSQGWSGGASQYF.

The sample holds many counts of this clonotype. The rearrangement uses TRBV7-9 and TRBJ2-1; 8 bases line up with TRBD2. With 0 bases clipped from V and 9 bases from J, the junction kept 7 bases outside the gene matches. CDR1 and CDR2 (germline): SEHNR, FQNEAQ (reference sequence). This CDR3 has 15 residues. Here the CDR3 reads CASSLAGTSVGEQFF. The CDR3 DNA follows: TGTGCCAGCAGCTTAGCCGGGACTAGTGTCGGTGAGCAGTTCTTC.